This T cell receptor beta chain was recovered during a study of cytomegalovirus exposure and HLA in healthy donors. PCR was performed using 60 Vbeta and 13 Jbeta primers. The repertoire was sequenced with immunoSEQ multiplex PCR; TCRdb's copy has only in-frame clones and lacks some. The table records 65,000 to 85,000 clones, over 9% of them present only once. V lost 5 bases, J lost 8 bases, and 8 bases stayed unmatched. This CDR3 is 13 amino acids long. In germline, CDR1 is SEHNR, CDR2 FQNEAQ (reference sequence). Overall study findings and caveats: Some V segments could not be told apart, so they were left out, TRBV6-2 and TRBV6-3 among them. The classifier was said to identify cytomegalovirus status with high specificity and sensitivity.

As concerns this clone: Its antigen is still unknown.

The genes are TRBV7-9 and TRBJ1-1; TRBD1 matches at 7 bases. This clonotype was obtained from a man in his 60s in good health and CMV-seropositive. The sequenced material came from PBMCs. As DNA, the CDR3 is TGTGCCAGCAGCGGGGGACAGCGGATAGAAGCTTTCTTT. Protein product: CASSGGQRIEAFF.